The following is a T cell receptor beta chain sequence with its context. The antigen it recognizes is unknown. No base quality information exists; no much larger clone differs at one position. The record originates from a study of post-analysis software for immune sequencing data (dated by TCRdb to 2013 to 2016). With regard to the full study: Relapsing-remitting, secondary progressive and progressive-relapsing multiple sclerosis were recorded as disease courses, and subtype annotation was lacking for some patients. Patient repertoires were compared against roughly 12 previously published healthy control repertoires from donors aged roughly 6 to 25 years. A subset of samples was prepared in parallel using single-end sample barcoding, then pooled and co-amplified after Illumina adapter ligation.

Library generation was performed with PCR. TCRdb shows the sequencer as Illumina HiSeq 2500. To reduce PCR and sequencing biases, unique molecular identifiers were built into the TCR beta cDNA libraries. About 500,000 cDNA molecules were obtained for every 1 to 10 million input T cells, so each molecule roughly corresponded to one T cell. Patient libraries were prepared and sequenced with the same protocol used for the earlier healthy control dataset. Within a given batch, samples were prepared together, multiplexed and sequenced on the same HiSeq lane. The study's own analysis went as follows. MIGEC handled the raw barcoded reads, throwing out single-read molecular identifier groups before consensus assembly and CDR3 extraction. Clonotype tables were post-analysed with VDJtools, normalizing diversity by down-sampling all datasets to the smallest sample size. To correct batch-related cross-sample contamination, repertoire overlap clustering matched CDR3 amino acid sequences but not nucleotide sequences. Starting from the raw public reads, TCRdb applied fastp trimming at Q25, assembled clones with MiXCR and retained in-frame beta chains. Rows merge per CDR3 protein into single entries with the most common DNA and genes. TCRdb's processing, not the authors' own work, is the source of the V and J calls. In this sample the table shows 750,000 to 900,000 distinct CDR3 sequences, about half of which occur a single time. The top ten clonotypes cover 4% to 5% of the sample.

To demonstrate the VDJtools post-analysis software, TCR beta repertoires were profiled from the peripheral blood of 10 to 15 young patients with multiple sclerosis. The multiple sclerosis patients were children and adolescents between 6 and 15 years of age. Study-wide findings and limitations: Strong co-clustering of samples prepared in the same batch was shown by direct clustering with F measure, prompting a batch-effect correction. Compared with controls, multiple sclerosis patients had significantly lower normalized Chao1 diversity, a finding suggesting substantial peripheral T-cell clonal expansion. Roughly 5 TRBV segments, including TRBV5-6, TRBV5-1 and TRBV20-1, were significantly more frequent in patients than controls. The multiple sclerosis patient group was slightly younger than the control group.

Inclusive of the bounding cysteine and phenylalanine, the CDR3 is 16 residues long. The entry retains the CDR3 DNA only, 48 bases that are in frame from base 1. CDR1 and CDR2, looked up from the germline V gene, are SGHVS and FQNEAQ. Relative to germline, V is missing 5 bases and J is missing 11 bases, with 19 bases of the junction outside any gene match. The chain is made from TRBV7-8 and TRBJ2-7, with 9 bases matching TRBD1. Sequencing used blood. The TCR was taken from a girl aged 5 to 17 with multiple sclerosis. The CDR3: CASSPSRAAGQGFKYF. The nucleotide sequence reads as follows: TGTGCCAGCAGCCCATCACGTGCGGCGGGACAGGGTTTTAAGTACTTC.